Described below is a single T cell receptor beta chain sequence and its context. Repertoires were generated with immunoSEQ multiplex PCR, while TCRdb's copy carries only in-frame clones and drops some. The profile shows about 45,000 clones, over 90% of them singletons. Trimming cost V 2 bases and J 2 bases, with 25 bases left between them. The germline gives CDR1 KGHSH, CDR2 LQKENI. CDR3 size: 19 residues. This entry comes from a study of resident and recirculating memory T cells in vitiligo. Sequenced: blood. The sequence came from a male donor with vitiligo. V and J are TRBV18 and TRBJ2-7, with TRBD2 as a possible D gene (6 bases). CDR3 in amino acids: CASSPRTGTSIGSTYEQYF. CDR3 coding DNA: TGTGCCAGCTCACCAAGAACCGGGACTTCAATAGGTAGCACCTACGAGCAGTACTTC.